The 2 T cell receptor beta chains presented below share a single source sample, sequenced in a study of cytomegalovirus exposure and HLA in healthy donors. PCR amplification relied on 60 Vbeta primers (plus 13 Jbeta primers). Sequencing used immunoSEQ multiplex PCR; TCRdb keeps in-frame clones, though not all of them. The table lists under 200,000 clones, around 80% of them singletons. Input material: PBMCs. The receptor set was obtained from a man in his forties in good health and CMV-seronegative.

This clone was seen only once. The chain links TRBV5-4 to TRBJ1-2, with 9 bases matching TRBD1. Germline V gives CDR1 SGHNT, CDR2 YYREEE (reference sequence). The CDR3 runs 16 residues. Trimming removed 4 bases from V and 7 bases from J; junction bases left unmatched: 14. The CDR3: CASSAGTGWGAGGYTF. CDR3 nucleotides: TGTGCCAGCAGCGCGGGGACAGGGTGGGGCGCGGGTGGCTACACCTTC.

The chain has TRBV19 and TRBJ1-4; D may be TRBD1 (6 bases). V lost 8 bases and J 7 bases, leaving 20 bases between the germline ends. This CDR3 has 15 amino acids. The germline CDR1 and CDR2 sequences are LNHDA and SQIVND (reference sequence). The CDR3 DNA reads TGTGCCAGTCGTCCTTTACAGGGTGTAGCTGAAAAACTGTTTTTT. Translating gives CASRPLQGVAEKLFF.